These 13 T cell receptor beta chains share one sample of origin, sequenced in a study of regulatory and conventional T cells in RAG deficiency. Libraries were prepared by immunoSEQ multiplex PCR; TCRdb keeps only in-frame clonotypes and omits some of them. Among some 21,000 clones listed, approximately 95% were seen once. Genomic DNA came from blood conventional CD4+ T cells gated CD25-low CD127-high. This sample was also put to use in a study of regulatory T cells. As reported in that work: The primer mix had 52 TRBV and 13 TRBJ primers.

Sequenced material: CD25- CD4+ T cells sorted from blood. The receptors originated from a human donor in good health.

The chain couples TRBV29-1 to TRBJ2-1; D not certain. The V gene's germline CDR1 is SQVTM and CDR2 ANQGSEA. The CDR3 has 14 amino acids. Trimming pared 5 bases from V and 0 bases from J, leaving 11 bases between. The DNA of the CDR3 is TGCAGCGTTTTGGTCCCTAGCTCCTACAATGAGCAGTTCTTC. Translated: CSVLVPSSYNEQFF.

This clone occurred once. The V gene is TRBV18, the J gene TRBJ1-2; D remains unclear. CDR1 and CDR2 from the germline V gene are KGHSH and LQKENI. The CDR3 has 14 amino acids. Trimming took 3 bases from V and 8 from J, leaving 16 bases between them. The CDR3 DNA is TGTGCCAGCTCACCTATAGACTCGGAATTCGGCTACACCTTC. Protein sequence: CASSPIDSEFGYTF.

V gene TRBV11-2 combines with J gene TRBJ2-5; perhaps TRBD2 as D (5 bases). Germline V gives CDR1 SGHAT, CDR2 FQNNGV. The V end was cut by 1 base, the J end by 6 bases, with 12 bases between. The CDR3 is 14 amino acids. CDR3 sequence reads: CASSLVRGKKTQYF. The CDR3 coding sequence is TGTGCCAGCAGCTTAGTACGAGGGAAGAAGACCCAGTACTTC.

The chain joins TRBV6-1 to TRBJ2-7; D is ambiguous. Per the germline V gene, CDR1 is MNHNS and CDR2 is SASEGT. V was clipped by 3 bases and J by 0 bases, with 12 bases between them. The CDR3 has 15 residues. In DNA form, the CDR3 reads TGTGCCAGCAGTGAGCAGTCAGGTAGCTCCTACGAGCAGTACTTC. Translation: CASSEQSGSSYEQYF.

V gene TRBV6-5 combines with J gene TRBJ1-2; TRBD1 is a possible D gene (6 bases). Trimming stripped 5 bases from V and 8 bases from J, with 12 bases between. Germline CDR1 reads MNHEY; CDR2 reads SVGAGI. The CDR3 totals 12 residues. The CDR3 sequence is CASSTQGLGYTF. The DNA of the CDR3 is TGTGCCAGCAGTACACAGGGATTAGGCTACACCTTC.

The chain is built from TRBV27 and TRBJ1-5, with D possibly TRBD1 on 5 matching bases. V lost 3 bases and J lost 4, with 10 bases in between. CDR3 length: 14 residues. Germline V gene lookup returns CDR1 MNHEY and CDR2 SMNVEV (reference sequence). For the CDR3, the DNA is TGTGCCAGCAGTTTTCAGGGTCGTAATCAGCCCCAGCATTTT. This codes for CASSFQGRNQPQHF.

The chain has TRBV7-2 and TRBJ2-3, with 8 bases fitting TRBD2. The CDR3 spans 17 residues. CDR1 and CDR2 (germline): SGHTA, FQGNSA. Trimming took 5 bases from V and 2 from J; bases not matched to a gene: 12. The chain's CDR3 is CASSPIGGAATTDTQYF. Written as DNA, the CDR3 is TGTGCCAGCAGCCCTATCGGGGGGGCTGCAACCACAGATACGCAGTATTTT.

The V and J genes are TRBV7-8 and TRBJ1-4; 8 nucleotides agree with TRBD1. Trimming removed 5 bases from V and 8 bases from J; junction bases left unmatched: 10. Germline CDR1 is SGHVS and CDR2 is FQNEAQ. There are 15 residues in the CDR3. The CDR3 reads CASSTRTGRGEKLFF. CDR3 nucleotides: TGTGCCAGCAGCACCCGGACAGGGAGAGGGGAAAAACTGTTTTTT.

This clone was counted a single time. The chain links TRBV20-1 to TRBJ2-5; the match to TRBD1 covers 9 bases. Germline CDR1 and CDR2: DFQATT and SNEGSKA (reference sequence). The CDR3 consists of 11 residues. This chain's CDR3 is CSGTGKETQYF. CDR3 DNA sequence: TGCAGCGGGACAGGGAAAGAGACCCAGTACTTC.

The chain is built from TRBV7-8 and TRBJ1-5; D not certain. V lost 4 bases to trimming and J lost 0 bases, with 4 bases between them. This CDR3 spans 13 amino acids. Germline CDR1 reads SGHVS; CDR2 reads FQNEAQ. CDR3 region: CASSSNSNQPQHF. The CDR3 nucleotides are TGTGCCAGCAGCTCCAATAGCAATCAGCCCCAGCATTTT.

The rearrangement links TRBV30 to TRBJ1-4, with TRBD1 identical over 7 bases. CDR3 length: 15 amino acids. From germline, CDR1 is GTSNPN and CDR2 SVGIG (reference sequence). V was clipped by 2 bases and J by 5 bases; unmatched bases: 8. The CDR3 reads CAWSHPFRGNEKLFF. For the CDR3, the DNA is TGTGCCTGGAGTCACCCCTTCAGGGGGAATGAAAAACTGTTTTTT.

The V gene is TRBV28, the J gene TRBJ2-7; D gene unclear. Germline V gives CDR1 MDHEN, CDR2 SYDVKM. The CDR3 runs 12 residues. Trimming cost V 1 base and J 3 bases, with 4 bases left between them. DNA for the CDR3: TGTGCCAGCAGTTTATCCAACTACGAGCAGTACTTC. Amino acids: CASSLSNYEQYF.

The rearrangement uses TRBV9 and TRBJ2-1; maybe TRBD1 (6 bases). This CDR3 is built from 15 residues. V was pared by 0 bases and J by 4 bases, with 11 bases between. Germline V gene lookup returns CDR1 SGDLS and CDR2 YYNGEE. The CDR3 bases are TGTGCCAGCAGCGTAGATCCGACAGGTTACAATGAGCAGTTCTTC. Translation gives CASSVDPTGYNEQFF.